Listed below are T cell receptor beta chains from one sample, sequenced in a study of CD8+ T cells in alopecia areata. The data were produced by immunoSEQ multiplex PCR, yet TCRdb's version contains in-frame clones alone and is incomplete. Of under 4,000 clones detected, approximately 79% appear once; the ten largest clones hold 5%. Sequenced here: skin, sampled at week 24, from a patient treated with tofacitinib. The source of these receptors is a human donor with alopecia areata. The CDR3 runs from the conserved cysteine through the conserved F or W. The D gene is left open where the match is weak. A clone size is listed for some rows: how often the clone was seen (once, few, many), or a class if it is expanded.

cdr3_length,clone_size,j_call,v_call,d_call,cdr3_nt,cdr3_aa
14,.,TRBJ2-1,TRBV5-5,.,TGTGCCAGCAGCTTGGCCGACCCCTACAATGAGCAGTTCTTC,CASSLADPYNEQFF
17,.,TRBJ2-3,TRBV9,TRBD2,TGTGCCAGCAGCGTAGCTAACAACGGCGGGGGGACAGATACGCAGTATTTT,CASSVANNGGGTDTQYF
16,few,TRBJ2-1,TRBV19,TRBD2,TGTGCCAGTAGTTCCCTCGCGGGGGACTTTTACAATGAGCAGTTCTTC,CASSSLAGDFYNEQFF
13,few,TRBJ2-3,TRBV7-1,.,TGTGCCAGCAGCTTAGTAGTGCGAGATACGCAGTATTTT,CASSLVVRDTQYF
16,.,TRBJ2-5,TRBV13,.,TGTGCCAGCAGCTTATCCGGCAGTGACCTCCGAGAGACCCAGTACTTC,CASSLSGSDLRETQYF
13,.,TRBJ2-2,TRBV7-2,.,TGTGCCAGCAGCCGAGGGACAAGCGGGGAGCTGTTTTTT,CASSRGTSGELFF
15,.,TRBJ1-1,TRBV11-2,.,TGTGCCAGCAGTTCCGGGGGCAGGATGAACACTGAAGCTTTCTTT,CASSSGGRMNTEAFF
17,large,TRBJ2-1,TRBV2,TRBD1,TGTGCCAGCAGCGAAGGGGGTCTAGTAACAGGGGACAATGAGCAGTTCTTC,CASSEGGLVTGDNEQFF
13,.,TRBJ1-5,TRBV6-1,.,TGTGCCAGCAGTTTACAGCAGAATCAGCCCCAGCATTTT,CASSLQQNQPQHF
17,.,TRBJ2-3,TRBV7-2,TRBD2,TGTGCCAGCAGCCCCCCGTGGCTAGCGGAAAACACAGATACGCAGTATTTT,CASSPPWLAENTDTQYF
13,.,TRBJ2-5,TRBV5-1,.,TGCGCCAGCAGCTTGAAAGGGGAAGAGACCCGGTACTTC,CASSLKGEETRYF
15,.,TRBJ1-3,TRBV7-2,.,TGTGCCAGCAGGTCGGGACTCAGCTCTGGAAACACCATATATTTT,CASRSGLSSGNTIYF
15,.,TRBJ2-3,TRBV5-4,TRBD1,TGTGCCAGCAGCTTAGGGGGACAGGCGGGGGATACGCAGTATTTT,CASSLGGQAGDTQYF
14,.,TRBJ2-3,TRBV11-2,TRBD2,TGTGCCAGCAGCGGGACTAGCGGGGGGGCTGCGCAGTATTTT,CASSGTSGGAAQYF
16,.,TRBJ2-3,TRBV5-4,.,TGTGCCAGCAGCTTGTGGACAGTCACTAGCACAGATACGCAGTATTTT,CASSLWTVTSTDTQYF
12,.,TRBJ2-3,TRBV29-1,.,TGCAGCGCCAAAAGACTCGCAGATACGCAGTATTTT,CSAKRLADTQYF
16,.,TRBJ2-1,TRBV2,TRBD2,TGTGCCAGCAGTGAGGGGCTAGCGGGGGGGAACAATGAGCAGTTCTTC,CASSEGLAGGNNEQFF
14,.,TRBJ1-1,TRBV5-5,.,TGTGCCAGCAGCAGCATAGGGTCGGACACTGAAGCTTTCTTT,CASSSIGSDTEAFF
14,.,TRBJ1-6,TRBV30,TRBD1,TGTGCCTGGAGTTTGGGACAGCCTAATTCACCCCTCCACTTT,CAWSLGQPNSPLHF
16,.,TRBJ2-1,TRBV27,TRBD1,TGTGCCAGCGCGACCTTGGGGACAGGGGTAGGCAATGAGCAGTTCTTC,CASATLGTGVGNEQFF
16,.,TRBJ2-7,TRBV19,.,TGTGCCAGTCAGTTGGACCACGGGACTTCCACCTACGAGCAGTACTTC,CASQLDHGTSTYEQYF
16,.,TRBJ2-5,TRBV6-5,TRBD2,TGTGCCAGCAGTTATTCAGGAGCGGGGGGCCAAGAGACCCAGTACTTC,CASSYSGAGGQETQYF
14,.,TRBJ2-7,TRBV18,TRBD1,TGTGCCAGCTCACCAGAGGCCAGGGGGCTTGAGCAGTACTTC,CASSPEARGLEQYF
14,.,TRBJ1-2,TRBV28,.,TGTGCCAGCAGAGAGGAGGACCGAATATATGGCTACACCTTC,CASREEDRIYGYTF
15,.,TRBJ1-1,TRBV2,.,TGTGCCAGCAGTGGTTTGGGGTTGGCTAACACTGAAGCTTTCTTT,CASSGLGLANTEAFF
11,.,TRBJ2-7,TRBV7-9,.,TGTGCCAGCACCCTCGGCTACGAGCAGTACTTC,CASTLGYEQYF
14,.,TRBJ2-1,TRBV4-2,.,TGTGCCAGCAGCCAGCATCTTTCATGGGATGAGCAGTTCTTC,CASSQHLSWDEQFF
15,.,TRBJ2-3,TRBV5-4,TRBD1,TGTGCCAGCAGCTTGGGGGGACAGGCGGGGGATACGCAGTATTTT,CASSLGGQAGDTQYF
14,.,TRBJ2-2,TRBV7-2,.,TGTGCCAGCAGCCCCTCTTATGGCACCGGGGAGCTGTTTTTT,CASSPSYGTGELFF
14,.,TRBJ2-1,TRBV4-3,TRBD1,TGCGCCAGCAGCCCGGGACAGGCGATTAATGAGCAGTTCTTC,CASSPGQAINEQFF
12,.,TRBJ2-1,TRBV7-2,.,TGTGCCAGCAGCCCAGATTGGGTTGAGCAGTTCTTC,CASSPDWVEQFF
13,few,TRBJ2-1,TRBV2,.,TGTGCCAGCAACCCACCTTACAGGGTTGAGCAGTTCTTC,CASNPPYRVEQFF
13,.,TRBJ2-5,TRBV7-7,TRBD1,TGTGCTAGCAGCCTCGACAGGGAAGAGACCCAGTACTTC,CASSLDREETQYF
16,few,TRBJ2-7,TRBV10-3,.,TGTGCCATCAGTGAGTCCGGCAGGCGAGGGGGTTACGAGCAGTACTTC,CAISESGRRGGYEQYF
16,.,TRBJ1-3,TRBV2,.,TGTGCCAGCAGTGATGGTTTGGGCAGAGGTGGAAACACCATATATTTT,CASSDGLGRGGNTIYF
16,.,TRBJ2-1,TRBV5-1,TRBD2,TGCGCCAGCAGCATCTTAGCGGGGGCCCTCTACAATGAGCAGTTCTTC,CASSILAGALYNEQFF
13,.,TRBJ2-3,TRBV2,.,TGTGCCAGCAGTGGAGGGGGTGGGGATACGCAGTATTTT,CASSGGGGDTQYF
18,.,TRBJ2-6,TRBV6-4,.,TGTGCCAGCAGTATCGTCAGCTCACGACAAAGTCGGGCCAACGTCCTGACTTTC,CASSIVSSRQSRANVLTF
17,.,TRBJ1-1,TRBV21-1,.,TGTGCCAGCAGCTTTGGAATAGGCTACACAATTCGCACTGAAGCTTTCTTT,CASSFGIGYTIRTEAFF
15,.,TRBJ1-3,TRBV7-9,.,TGTGCCAGCAGCCCGAGTGCTAGCTCTGGAAACACCATATATTTT,CASSPSASSGNTIYF
15,.,TRBJ1-5,TRBV6-6,TRBD1,TGTGCCAGCAGTGACCGGACAGGGACGAATCAGCCCCAGCATTTT,CASSDRTGTNQPQHF
14,.,TRBJ2-7,TRBV6-5,.,TGTGCCAGCAGTTACTCGGGTGCTCGGGACGAGCAGTACTTC,CASSYSGARDEQYF
16,.,TRBJ1-1,TRBV2,.,TGTGCCAGCACACTAGACGGTCGTCTTTCTGGCACTGAAGCTTTCTTT,CASTLDGRLSGTEAFF
17,.,TRBJ2-7,TRBV5-1,TRBD2,TGCGCCAGCAGCAATCTTTTTGCGTCAGCGGGAGACTACGAGCAGTACTTC,CASSNLFASAGDYEQYF
14,.,TRBJ2-7,TRBV27,TRBD2,TGTGCCAGCAGTTTGCGGGGGGATGCCTACGAGCAGTACTTC,CASSLRGDAYEQYF
16,once,TRBJ2-4,TRBV7-8,.,TGTGCCAGCAGCCCCGGTGGGGGTCTAGCCAAAAACATTCAGTACTTC,CASSPGGGLAKNIQYF
13,.,TRBJ1-3,TRBV14,.,TGTGCCAGCAGCCCGGGATCAGGAAACACCATATATTTT,CASSPGSGNTIYF
18,.,TRBJ1-2,TRBV12-5,TRBD1,TGTGCTAGTGGTTCCAGACCCGGGACAGAAGGCGCCCGCGGTGGCTACACCTTC,CASGSRPGTEGARGGYTF